This TCR beta chain is from a study of shared clonotypes between healthy human individuals (dated by TCRdb to the early 2020s). Concerning the study at large: The cohort comprised a couple of women and a few men aged 18 to 49 years. Different laboratories and diverse techniques were used to prepare libraries and sequence TCR repertoires, to increase sequencing depth and limit assay-specific biases. For each donor, three plates each were used for CD4 naive and CD4 memory, two plates were used for CD8 naive, and one plate was used for CD8 memory. Leukapheresis yielded between about 0.8 and 8.9 billion PBMCs per donor. The study deeply sequenced blood TCR repertoires of several healthy adults to estimate repertoire size and the extent of clonotype sharing between individuals. Study-wide conclusions, independent of this receptor: Sampling was limited to blood, and TCR repertoires in tissue likely differ from TCR repertoires in blood. When a handful of donors were compared, the shared fraction of clonotypes was around 4.6% for naive CD4, around 3.5% for naive CD8, about 2.5% for memory CD4, and around 0.37% for memory CD8. Even with the large sequencing depth, rarefaction of the sorted-subset datasets indicated that sequencing was incomplete. Clonotypes shared by all four sorted-subset donors showed higher generation probabilities than non-shared clonotypes. Based on pairwise subsampling, the degree of clonotype sharing among donors was expected to be affected by sequencing depth. The small number of donors limited the genetic and exposure-history diversity represented. Larger estimated clonotype richness was generally found for naive subsets than for memory subsets.

Donors were healthy HIV-negative adults with no recently reported acute infections or vaccinations. Only Caucasian adults living in Nashville, Tennessee, USA were represented among the donors. CD4+ T cells were enriched through magnetic negative selection, after which naive cells were positively selected on CD45RA and the remaining negative fraction served as the memory subset. Blood was obtained by leukapheresis, after which PBMCs were separated by Ficoll-Histopaque density gradient centrifugation and cryopreserved in liquid nitrogen vapor phase. Analytical flow cytometry was used to check the purity and quantity of each magnetically sorted T cell population. Genomic DNA was isolated from every sorted fraction and measured by UV absorbance on a Nanodrop 2000c. TCR CDR3 regions were amplified from genomic DNA by multiplex PCR using the deep immunoSEQ assay. Genomic DNA extracted from each cell subset was distributed evenly over all wells of several immunoSEQ 96-well plates, and each plate served as one replicate. For sorted subsets, 150 to 200 ng genomic DNA, equal to 30,000 or so T cell genomes, was loaded into each replicate PCR. Purified libraries were quantified with a Qubit 3.0 fluorometer, sized on a Bioanalyzer 2100, and re-quantified with the KAPA Library Quantification kit. Each immunoSEQ 96-well plate was sequenced on its own single-read 150-cycle Illumina NextSeq 550 flow cell. Turning to the authors' computational methods: The immunoSEQ output contained only junctional sequences without quality scores, so filtering could not match that applied to full-length reads. To assign V/J genes and CDR3, sequences were annotated using PyIR, a Python wrapper for IgBLAST v1.9, with IMGT germline references. Reads with weak V/J assignments (E-value above 1e-6), missing CDR3, stop codons, out-of-frame junctions, or ambiguous translated residues were removed. V3J clonotypes were defined as sequences sharing an identical inferred V gene, J gene, and CDR3 amino acid sequence. Percentage overlap between repertoires was calculated by dividing the number of shared unique clonotypes by the size of the smaller repertoire. Repertoire richness was assessed with RTK rarefaction, the Chao1 estimator, and Recon v2.1 estimates of unobserved clonotypes. Generation probabilities were computed with OLGA for all TCRbeta clonotypes obtained by the gDNA method from several donors. In its TCRdb copy, this immuneACCESS table keeps in-frame sequences only and misses some clones. Where compared with another copy, unresolved V genes explain less than half of these, and the others have no known cause. That table supplies the V and J calls and clone size; D and trimming were determined from the DNA. This sample gives 2,100,000 or so clones in total; roughly 95% of them show up just once. The biggest ten clones account for less than 0.15% of the sample.

In the case of this clone: Its cognate antigen has yet to be identified. Per-base quality was not reported, and no clone a single base away is much larger than it.

The TCR originated in a man between 18 and 35 years old in good health. The material sequenced was naive CD4+ T cells sorted from blood. The label giving this sample's cell subset or site can be read as: CD45RA+ positively selected.

For the CDR3, the sequence is CASSQSSTATNEKLFF. In nucleotides, the sequence is TGCGCCAGCAGCCAATCCAGCACTGCAACTAATGAAAAACTGTTTTTT. The rearranged segments are TRBV4-1 and TRBJ1-4, with no reliable assignment of the D segment. Taken from the germline V gene, the CDR1 and CDR2 loops are MGHRA and YSYEKL. V loses 2 bases of germline sequence and J loses 0 bases, and the interval between the two ends is 10 bases. The CDR3 runs 16 amino acids, cysteine and phenylalanine included. Only the CDR3 portion is preserved as DNA: 48 bases, with reading frame beginning at the first base.